Below, 17 T cell receptor beta chains from the same sample are listed, as sequenced in a study of shared clonotypes between healthy human individuals. Assay: immunoSEQ multiplex PCR; the TCRdb copy retains only in-frame clones and omits some. The table has 2 million to 2.5 million clones, approximately 94% seen once. Sequencing was carried out using naive CD4+ T cells from PBMCs. Specified subset: CD45RA+ positively selected. These receptors came from a man aged 18-30 years in good health. Some clones in this sample may be carry-over from other donors' samples.

The rearrangement joins TRBV5-1 to TRBJ2-2; D uncertain. The length of the CDR3 is 13 residues. Trimming removed 5 bases from V and 6 bases from J, with 11 bases in between. Per the germline V gene, CDR1 is SGHRS and CDR2 is YFSETQ. The CDR3 DNA sequence: TGCGCCAGCAGGAAAGGGTCCCCCGGGGAGCTGTTTTTT. This sequence encodes CASRKGSPGELFF.

Regarding this clone: Other DNA sequences in this sample translate to the same CDR3. The chain has TRBV5-1 and TRBJ2-3; 16 nucleotides align to TRBD2. V dropped 4 bases and J dropped 1; count of bases not matched to a gene: 6. The CDR3 has 18 amino acids. Per germline, CDR1 SGHRS and CDR2 YFSETQ. CDR3 coding DNA: TGCGCCAGCAGCGAGGGACTAGCGGGAGGGCCTGGCACAGATACGCAGTATTTT. Its protein product is CASSEGLAGGPGTDTQYF.

V usage is TRBV30 and J usage is TRBJ2-7; 10 bases fit TRBD1. This CDR3 is built from 15 residues. J gave up 1 base and V 1 base, and 4 bases lay outside the gene matches. Germline CDR1 GTSNPN, CDR2 SVGIG (reference sequence). The CDR3 nucleotides are TGTGCCTGGAGTGGGGTGGGACAGGGGTCCTACGAGCAGTACTTC. Residues: CAWSGVGQGSYEQYF.

On this clone: Other nucleotide sequences in the sample specify the same CDR3. The V gene is TRBV19, the J gene TRBJ1-4; TRBD1 is a possible D gene (5 bases). V was cut by 4 bases and J by 7 bases, with 13 bases left in between. This CDR3 comprises 14 residues. From germline, CDR1 is LNHDA and CDR2 SQIVND (reference sequence). The CDR3 coding sequence is TGTGCCAGTAGTACTAGAACTGGGGGTGAAAAACTGTTTTTT. This gives the protein CASSTRTGGEKLFF. The full variable domain, completed using reference TRBV19 and TRBJ1-4, is DGGITQSPKYLFRKEGQNVTLSCEQNLNHDAMYWYRQDPGQGLRLIYYSQIVNDFQKGDIAEGYSVSREKKESFPLTVTSAQKNPTAFYLCASSTRTGGEKLFFGSGTQLSVL.

The chain recombines TRBV1 with TRBJ2-4; the DNA was not compared with TRBD2, the D call given in the table. TRBV1 is recorded as a pseudogene. This CDR3 comprises 17 residues. This CDR3 reads CTSSQRRVGSSGNIQYF. The CDR3, as DNA: TGCACCAGCAGCCAACGGAGAGTAGGGAGCTCTGGAAACATTCAGTACTTC.

This chain connects TRBV7-2 to TRBJ2-5; unclear D gene. This CDR3 has 13 residues. V was trimmed by 5 bases and J by 0 bases, leaving 7 bases between them. Germline lookup yields CDR1 SGHTA and CDR2 FQGNSA. The CDR3 region is CASSPANQETQYF. As DNA, the CDR3 is TGTGCCAGCAGCCCCGCGAACCAAGAGACCCAGTACTTC. Based on the CDR3 plus reference TRBV7-2 and TRBJ2-5, the full variable domain is GAGVSQSPSNKVTEKGKDVELRCDPISGHTALYWYRQSLGQGLEFLIYFQGNSAPDKSGLPSDRFSAERTGGSVSTLTIQRTQQEDSAVYLCASSPANQETQYFGPGTRLLVL.

This chain uses TRBV11-2 with TRBJ1-1, with 10 bases identical to TRBD1. Trimming took 5 bases from V and 8 from J; bases not matched to a gene: 2. The germline V gene has CDR1 SGHAT and CDR2 FQNNGV. The CDR3 is made up of 12 amino acids. DNA for the CDR3: TGTGCCAGCAGCAGGGACAGGGGAGAAGCTTTCTTT. Encoded protein: CASSRDRGEAFF.

V gene TRBV9 combines with J gene TRBJ1-5, with no clear D. V shed 4 bases and J shed 5 bases, with 16 bases lying between them. CDR3 length: 15 residues. Germline lookup yields CDR1 SGDLS and CDR2 YYNGEE. The CDR3 reads CASSPALGLDQPQHF. The CDR3 DNA sequence: TGTGCCAGCAGCCCCGCCTTGGGGTTAGATCAGCCCCAGCATTTT.

About this clone itself: Other DNA sequences in the sample encode the same CDR3. The rearrangement uses TRBV6-5 and TRBJ1-1, with TRBD1 identical over 7 bases. The V and J ends lost 2 bases and 2 bases, in that order; junction bases with no gene match: 2. Germline CDR1 reads MNHEY; CDR2 reads SVGAGI. The CDR3 sequence is 14 residues long. The CDR3 region is CASSYNRGNTEAFF. The DNA of the CDR3 is TGTGCCAGCAGTTACAACAGGGGAAACACTGAAGCTTTCTTT.

V and J are TRBV4-3 and TRBJ1-5; a possible D gene is TRBD1 (5 bases). Germline CDR1 and CDR2: LGHNA and YSLEER. V was shortened by 3 bases and J by 5 bases, with 14 bases between the two germline ends. The CDR3 is made up of 15 amino acids. CDR3 loop: CASSQEFREDQPQHF. The CDR3 region has the DNA TGCGCCAGCAGCCAGGAGTTCAGGGAGGATCAGCCCCAGCATTTT.

V and J are TRBV30 and TRBJ2-1, with 7 bases fitting TRBD1. Losses at the gene ends were 3 bases for V and 5 bases for J; bases not matched to a gene: 4. The CDR3 runs 13 residues. Per germline, CDR1 GTSNPN and CDR2 SVGIG (reference sequence). The CDR3 DNA reads as TGTGCCTGGAGGCAGGGACAGCACAATGAGCAGTTCTTC. As protein: CAWRQGQHNEQFF.

This clone was seen only a few times. Other DNA sequences within the sample encode an identical CDR3. V usage is TRBV7-2 and J usage is TRBJ2-7; TRBD2 agrees at 10 bases. The CDR3 runs 14 residues. Germline CDR1 and CDR2: SGHTA and FQGNSA. The trim removed 2 bases at V and 3 bases at J, leaving 1 base unmatched. CDR3 region: CASSLRLAGYEQYF. CDR3 DNA sequence: TGTGCCAGCAGCTTAAGACTAGCGGGCTACGAGCAGTACTTC.

With respect to this clone: Other nucleotide sequences in the sample specify the same CDR3. V gene TRBV5-1 combines with J gene TRBJ2-5; D is perhaps TRBD1 (5 bases). Germline CDR1 reads SGHRS; CDR2 reads YFSETQ. CDR3 length: 13 residues. V dropped 0 bases and J dropped 3 bases, with 6 bases sitting between them. CDR3 bases: TGCGCCAGCAGCTTGGGGGGCAAAGAGACCCAGTACTTC. This translates into CASSLGGKETQYF.

The chain joins TRBV2 to TRBJ2-7; D tentatively reads TRBD1 or TRBD2 (5 bases each). Germline CDR1 is SNHLY and CDR2 is FYNNEI. V was trimmed by 1 base and J by 2 bases, leaving 12 bases between them. The CDR3 is 15 amino acids. This chain's CDR3 is CASSEGGKGPYEQYF. The CDR3 DNA is TGTGCCAGCAGTGAAGGGGGAAAGGGACCCTACGAGCAGTACTTC.

The rearrangement links TRBV9 to TRBJ1-5, with no clear D. The V gene's germline CDR1 is SGDLS and CDR2 YYNGEE. This CDR3 is built from 14 residues. V was cut by 6 bases and J by 5 bases, with 15 bases left in between. The CDR3 spells CASTPGPLDQPQHF. CDR3 sequence (DNA): TGTGCCAGCACTCCCGGGCCCCTGGATCAGCCCCAGCATTTT.

The chain is built from TRBV5-6 and TRBJ1-3; 7 bases agree with TRBD1. This CDR3 is 17 amino acids long. The J segment lost 0 bases and the V segment lost 2 bases, leaving 8 bases of the junction unmatched. Looked up from germline, CDR1 is SGHDT and CDR2 is YYEEEE. Here the CDR3 reads CASSLLTGFLSGNTIYF. CDR3 nucleotide sequence: TGTGCCAGCAGCTTACTGACAGGGTTCCTCTCTGGAAACACCATATATTTT. Full variable domain (rest looked up from reference TRBV5-6 and TRBJ1-3): DAGVTQSPTHLIKTRGQQVTLRCSPKSGHDTVSWYQQALGQGPQFIFQYYEEEERQRGNFPDRFSGHQFPNYSSELNVNALLLGDSALYLCASSLLTGFLSGNTIYFGEGSWLTVV.

The chain couples TRBV28 to TRBJ1-1, with TRBD1 matching 9 bases. Germline lookup yields CDR1 MDHEN and CDR2 SYDVKM. The junction had 12 bases not matched to a gene; V was cut back by 6 bases and J by 1 base. The length of the CDR3 is 17 residues. This chain's CDR3 is CASSPGQGWRANTEAFF. CDR3 nucleotides: TGTGCCAGCAGCCCGGGACAGGGCTGGCGGGCGAACACTGAAGCTTTCTTT.